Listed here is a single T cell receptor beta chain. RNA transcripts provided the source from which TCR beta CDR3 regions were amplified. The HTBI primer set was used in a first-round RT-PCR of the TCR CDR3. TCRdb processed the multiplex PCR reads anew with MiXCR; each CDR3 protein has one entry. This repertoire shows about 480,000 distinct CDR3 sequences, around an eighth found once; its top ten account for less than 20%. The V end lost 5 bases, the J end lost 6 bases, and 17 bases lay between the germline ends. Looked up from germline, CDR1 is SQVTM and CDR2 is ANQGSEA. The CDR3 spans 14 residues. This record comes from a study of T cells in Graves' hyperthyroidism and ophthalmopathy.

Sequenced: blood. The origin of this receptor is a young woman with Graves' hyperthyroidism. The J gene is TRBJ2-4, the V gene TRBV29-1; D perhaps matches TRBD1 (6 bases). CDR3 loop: CSVPSGGIGNIQYF. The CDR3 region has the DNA TGCAGCGTTCCAAGTGGGGGCATCGGAAACATTCAGTACTTC.